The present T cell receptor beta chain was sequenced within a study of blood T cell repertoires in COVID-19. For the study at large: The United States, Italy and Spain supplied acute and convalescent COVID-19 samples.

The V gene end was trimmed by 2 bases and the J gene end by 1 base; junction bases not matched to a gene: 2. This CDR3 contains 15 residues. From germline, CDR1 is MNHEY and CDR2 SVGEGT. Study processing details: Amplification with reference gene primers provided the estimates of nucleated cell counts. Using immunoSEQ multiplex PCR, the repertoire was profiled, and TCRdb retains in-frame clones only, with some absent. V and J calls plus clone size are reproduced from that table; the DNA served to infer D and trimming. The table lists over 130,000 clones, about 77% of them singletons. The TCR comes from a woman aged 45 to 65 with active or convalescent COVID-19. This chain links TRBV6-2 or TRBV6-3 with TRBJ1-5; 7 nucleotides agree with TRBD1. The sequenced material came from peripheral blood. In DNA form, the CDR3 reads TGTGCCAGCAGTTACCTACAGGGGAGCAATCAGCCCCAGCATTTT. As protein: CASSYLQGSNQPQHF.